This T cell receptor (beta chain) is from a study of cytomegalovirus exposure and HLA in healthy donors. Findings and caveats of the study: Follow-up analysis later connected one missense variant in DCLRE1C with trimming of TCR beta V- and J-genes. Reportedly, HLA-A and HLA-B alleles of most subjects were accurately predicted from TCR beta. V segments that were indistinguishable, TRBV6-2 and TRBV6-3 among them, were omitted from analysis.

In regard to this clone: The antigen is unknown. Additional DNA sequences in this sample encode the identical CDR3.

In the PCR, 60 Vbeta and 13 Jbeta primers were used. Clones were sequenced by immunoSEQ multiplex PCR, and TCRdb holds only the in-frame ones, with some missing. The repertoire holds approximately 110,000 clones, roughly three quarters seen once, with approximately 1.3% in the top ten. CDR3 length: 16 residues. The V gene end was trimmed by 5 bases and the J gene end by 0 bases; junction bases not matched to a gene: 5. The germline gives CDR1 SEHNR, CDR2 FQNEAQ (reference sequence). The sequence derives from a man aged 35 to 55 in good health and CMV-seronegative. This chain joins TRBV7-9 and TRBJ2-3; 10 bases line up with TRBD2. The sample consisted of PBMCs. The CDR3 protein is CASSGGLAASTDTQYF. CDR3 in DNA: TGTGCCAGCAGCGGAGGACTAGCGGCTAGCACAGATACGCAGTATTTT.